This T cell receptor beta chain appears in the sequencing data of a study of post-analysis software for immune sequencing data. Study-level results: When compared against controls, multiple sclerosis patients showed significantly lower normalized Chao1 diversity. Patients used about five TRBV segments, including TRBV5-6, TRBV5-1 and TRBV20-1, more often than controls.

As concerns this clonotype: The antigen is unknown.

Unique molecular identifiers had been added to the TCR beta cDNA libraries. Some 500,000 cDNA molecules came from roughly 1 to 10 million T cells. One entry per CDR3 protein results from TCRdb running MiXCR on the PCR reads. Seen here are roughly 670,000 distinct CDR3 sequences, 55% to 60% observed once, and the top ten hold over 9%. Germline assignment: CDR1 SGHRS and CDR2 YFSETQ. This CDR3 comprises 14 residues. The germline V and J ends were trimmed by 6 bases and 5 bases, with 17 bases remaining between them. The source material was blood. The chain has TRBV5-1 and TRBJ1-2; D not certain. This receptor was obtained from a girl aged 2 to 9 with multiple sclerosis. The CDR3 DNA reads as TGCGCCAGCAAGCCCTCCGATGGAGCTTATGGCTACACCTTC. It is translated as CASKPSDGAYGYTF.